Below are 3 T cell receptor beta chains sequenced from a single sample in a study of blood T cells in healthy people across ages. Sample-barcoded 5' priming and a J-beta primer mix drove a second PCR of about 6 to 12 cycles. TCRdb redid the calling of the 5' RACE reads with MiXCR, one entry per CDR3 protein. This table holds fewer than 1.5 million distinct CDR3 sequences, 42% found once. Sequenced input: blood. Receptor source: a woman under 30 in good health.

V and J are TRBV18 and TRBJ2-5, with D possibly matching TRBD1 (6 bases). Looked up from germline, CDR1 is KGHSH and CDR2 is LQKENI. The CDR3 contains 15 residues. V lost 3 bases to trimming and J lost 11 bases, with 22 bases between them. CDR3 region: CASSPRQVGAGEQYF. CDR3 in DNA: TGTGCCAGCTCACCCCGACAGGTGGGTGCTGGGGAGCAGTACTTC. The full variable domain, with the rest looked up from reference TRBV18 and TRBJ2-5, is NAGVMQNPRHLVRRRGQEARLRCSPMKGHSHVYWYRQLPEEGLKFMVYLQKENIIDESGMPKERFSAEFPKEGPSILRIQQVVRGDSAAYFCASSPRQVGAGEQYFGPGTRLLVL.

A remark on this clonotype: A read error may produce the germline difference seen at one junction end. This chain connects TRBV6-5 to TRBJ1-1; no definite D call. The CDR3 has 16 amino acids. Germline CDR1 is MNHEY and CDR2 is SVGAGI. The CDR3 loop is CASSYDEGRRNAEAFF. The CDR3, as DNA: TGTGCCAGCAGTTACGACGAAGGGCGGCGGAACGCTGAAGCTTTCTTT.

This rearrangement joins TRBV7-2 to TRBJ2-7; no clear D gene. CDR1 and CDR2 from the germline V gene are SGHTA and FQGNSA. The CDR3 runs 14 residues. Trimming took off 1 base at V and 3 bases at J, with 10 bases between the two ends. This chain's CDR3 is CASSLGSVGYEQYF. CDR3 in DNA: TGTGCCAGCAGCTTAGGGAGTGTGGGCTACGAGCAGTACTTC. Complete variable domain (other parts from reference TRBV7-2 and TRBJ2-7): GAGVSQSPSNKVTEKGKDVELRCDPISGHTALYWYRQSLGQGLEFLIYFQGNSAPDKSGLPSDRFSAERTGGSVSTLTIQRTQQEDSAVYLCASSLGSVGYEQYFGPGTRLTVT.